This is a list of T cell receptor beta chains from one sample in a study of CD8 T cells in Susac syndrome. TCRdb re-called the immunoSEQ multiplex PCR reads through MiXCR, storing one row per CDR3 protein. This sample has 200,000 to 250,000 distinct CDR3 sequences, with roughly 93% found just once. Material for sequencing was CD4+ T cells from PBMCs. The receptor set was obtained from a human donor with multiple sclerosis. Both conserved end residues are part of each CDR3. A D gene is named only where the DNA matches it firmly. Only part of the rows carry a size: once, few, many, or a class if the clone is expanded.

d_gene	v_gene	abundance	j_gene	CDR3aa	CDR3nt
-	TRBV20-1	few	TRBJ2-1	CSATTGASYNEQFF	TGCAGTGCTACCACCGGGGCCTCCTACAATGAGCAGTTCTTC
-	TRBV9	-	TRBJ2-5	CASSVVSSGTQYF	TGTGCCAGCAGCGTAGTGAGTTCCGGGACCCAGTACTTC
-	TRBV20-1	once	TRBJ2-1	CSASDRPGQFF	TGCAGTGCTTCGGACAGACCCGGGCAGTTCTTC
TRBD2	TRBV7-3	-	TRBJ2-5	CASSLVAGDRETQYF	TGTGCCAGCAGCTTAGTAGCGGGGGATCGGGAGACCCAGTACTTC
-	TRBV11-2	-	TRBJ2-3	CASSRPLGGTDTQYF	TGTGCCAGCAGCCGGCCTCTCGGGGGCACAGATACGCAGTATTTT
-	TRBV6-1	-	TRBJ2-5	CASSTPWARTPQETQYF	TGTGCCAGCAGTACCCCATGGGCCCGCACCCCACAAGAGACCCAGTACTTC
TRBD1	TRBV29-1	-	TRBJ2-3	CSDRASTDTQYF	TGCTCGGACAGGGCAAGCACAGATACGCAGTATTTT
-	TRBV6-2/TRBV6-3	-	TRBJ2-5	CASSLSKETQYF	TGTGCCAGCAGTCTATCCAAAGAGACCCAGTACTTC
TRBD2	TRBV14	-	TRBJ2-3	CASSQETSREQYF	TGTGCCAGCAGCCAGGAGACTAGCCGTGAGCAGTATTTT
-	TRBV14	-	TRBJ1-2	CASSQDSGAYGYTF	TGTGCCAGCAGCCAAGATTCCGGGGCATATGGCTACACCTTC
-	TRBV5-1	once	TRBJ1-3	CASTLADPSSGNTIYF	TGCGCCAGCACCCTAGCGGACCCTTCCTCAGGAAACACCATATATTTT
TRBD2	TRBV3-1	-	TRBJ2-3	CASYRQPFRAGLETDTQYF	TGTGCCAGCTATAGACAGCCTTTCAGAGCGGGACTAGAGACAGATACGCAGTATTTT
TRBD1	TRBV4-1	-	TRBJ2-5	CASRMTGKETQYF	TGCGCCAGCAGGATGACAGGGAAAGAGACCCAGTACTTC
-	TRBV7-9	-	TRBJ2-7	CASSLGGFEAHEQYF	TGTGCCAGCAGCCTTGGGGGGTTTGAGGCGCACGAGCAGTACTTC
-	TRBV18	-	TRBJ2-7	CASSRDRGSYEQYF	TGTGCCAGCTCCCGGGACCGGGGCTCCTACGAGCAGTACTTC
-	TRBV9	-	TRBJ2-2	CASSVVQGTGELFF	TGTGCCAGCAGCGTGGTTCAGGGTACCGGGGAGCTGTTTTTT
TRBD2	TRBV6-2/TRBV6-3	-	TRBJ2-1	CASSSGLARYGEQFF	TGTGCCAGCAGCAGTGGACTAGCGCGCTATGGTGAGCAGTTCTTC
TRBD1	TRBV10-3	-	TRBJ1-1	CAITRQGRGTEAFF	TGTGCCATCACTCGACAGGGCAGGGGGACTGAAGCTTTCTTT
TRBD1	TRBV6-5	-	TRBJ1-2	CASRRGDRGEGGYTF	TGTGCCAGCAGGAGAGGGGACAGGGGTGAGGGTGGCTACACCTTC
-	TRBV18	-	TRBJ2-7	CASSPRGGSYEQYF	TGTGCCAGCTCACCCCGGGGCGGAAGTTACGAGCAGTACTTC
TRBD1	TRBV5-1	-	TRBJ2-1	CASSYLQGSYNEQFF	TGCGCCAGCAGCTATCTACAGGGGTCTTACAATGAGCAGTTCTTC
-	TRBV12-3/TRBV12-4	-	TRBJ1-1	CASSLNRDVFLAFF	TGTGCCAGCAGCCTTAACCGGGACGTATTTTTGGCTTTCTTT
-	TRBV7-2	-	TRBJ2-1	CASSRRRDPNEQFF	TGTGCCAGCAGCCGCCGCCGGGACCCCAATGAGCAGTTCTTC
-	TRBV2	-	TRBJ1-2	CASSVGSALTGVGPNYGYTF	TGTGCCAGCAGTGTAGGGTCCGCTCTGACAGGAGTGGGTCCGAACTATGGCTACACCTTC
-	TRBV6-6	-	TRBJ2-3	CASSTPLETDTQYF	TGTGCCAGCAGCACTCCCCTTGAGACCGATACGCAGTATTTT
TRBD1	TRBV19	-	TRBJ1-3	CASSFGQNRGPGNTIYF	TGTGCCAGTAGTTTTGGGCAAAACAGGGGTCCTGGAAACACCATATATTTT
-	TRBV30	-	TRBJ1-3	CAWKTLGVFESNTIYF	TGTGCCTGGAAAACCCTCGGGGTCTTCGAATCAAACACCATATATTTT
-	TRBV29-1	once	TRBJ2-5	CSAFRGEETQYF	TGCAGCGCCTTTAGGGGTGAGGAGACCCAGTACTTC
-	TRBV12-3/TRBV12-4	-	TRBJ2-4	CASSLSGVAKNIQYF	TGTGCCAGCAGTTTATCAGGGGTGGCCAAAAACATTCAGTACTTC
-	TRBV2	-	TRBJ2-5	CASSVVKSLETQYF	TGTGCCAGCAGTGTGGTCAAGTCGCTAGAGACCCAGTACTTC
-	TRBV2	once	TRBJ1-2	CASKRDTGQANYGYTF	TGTGCCAGCAAAAGGGACACCGGACAAGCTAACTATGGCTACACCTTC
-	TRBV7-9	-	TRBJ1-1	CASSLEGRTEAFF	TGTGCCAGCAGTCTAGAGGGGCGAACTGAAGCTTTCTTT
-	TRBV28	-	TRBJ1-5	CASSISLRGVGQPQHF	TGTGCCAGCAGTATCTCCCTCCGAGGGGTAGGTCAGCCCCAGCATTTT
-	TRBV12-2	-	TRBJ2-6	CASRRILQGTGANVLTF	TGTGCAAGTCGCCGCATACTACAGGGGACCGGGGCCAACGTCCTGACTTTC
-	TRBV20-1	-	TRBJ2-4	CSARDPLGKNIQYF	TGCAGTGCTAGAGACCCTTTGGGCAAAAACATTCAGTACTTC
-	TRBV20-1	-	TRBJ2-3	CSAEEGTDTQYF	TGCAGTGCTGAAGAGGGTACAGATACGCAGTATTTT
TRBD2	TRBV11-2	-	TRBJ2-7	CASRGLAGGYEQYF	TGTGCCAGCAGGGGACTAGCGGGGGGGTACGAGCAGTACTTC
TRBD1	TRBV5-1	-	TRBJ2-1	CASSLERTGRNEQFF	TGCGCCAGCAGCTTGGAGAGGACAGGGAGGAATGAGCAGTTCTTC
-	TRBV13	-	TRBJ2-5	CASSRTLETQYF	TGTGCCAGCAGCAGGACACTAGAGACCCAGTACTTC
TRBD2	TRBV10-2	-	TRBJ2-5	CASQEWTSGVVLPQETQYF	TGCGCCAGCCAAGAGTGGACTAGCGGGGTGGTTTTGCCTCAAGAGACCCAGTACTTC
-	TRBV5-1	-	TRBJ2-2	CASRPSGANTGELFF	TGCGCCAGCAGGCCATCGGGGGCTAACACCGGGGAGCTGTTTTTT
-	TRBV4-1	-	TRBJ1-5	CASSQDLGAHQPQHF	TGCGCCAGCAGCCAAGATTTGGGGGCACATCAGCCCCAGCATTTT
-	TRBV24-1	-	TRBJ2-1	CATSDPNYNEQFF	TGTGCCACCAGTGATCCCAACTACAATGAGCAGTTCTTC
TRBD2	TRBV6-1	-	TRBJ2-5	CASSRPRVGSSPGGETQYF	TGTGCCAGCAGCCGCCCGAGGGTGGGGAGTTCCCCCGGGGGGGAGACCCAGTACTTC
-	TRBV7-2	-	TRBJ2-5	CASSLSVSQRETQYF	TGTGCCAGCAGCCTATCCGTCTCGCAGCGAGAGACCCAGTACTTC
-	TRBV5-4	-	TRBJ2-3	CASSLEIPTDTQYF	TGTGCCAGCAGCTTGGAGATTCCCACAGATACGCAGTATTTT
-	TRBV5-1	-	TRBJ2-5	CASSSTDSRETQYF	TGCGCCAGCAGCTCAACCGACAGTCGGGAGACCCAGTACTTC
TRBD2	TRBV7-2	-	TRBJ2-2	CASSLSGLAGQTGELFF	TGTGCCAGCAGCTTATCGGGACTAGCGGGTCAGACCGGGGAGCTGTTTTTT
-	TRBV7-9	-	TRBJ1-2	CASVGAQSSNYGYTF	TGTGCCAGCGTCGGGGCCCAGAGCTCTAACTATGGCTACACCTTC
TRBD2	TRBV6-5	-	TRBJ2-7	CATTRGDGEQYF	TGTGCCACTACCCGGGGGGACGGCGAGCAGTACTTC
-	TRBV9	-	TRBJ2-3	CASSVETAGDTQYF	TGTGCCAGCAGCGTCGAGACTGCCGGAGATACGCAGTATTTT
TRBD2	TRBV2	-	TRBJ2-5	CASRLAGGQETQYF	TGTGCCAGCAGGCTAGCGGGGGGACAAGAGACCCAGTACTTC
-	TRBV2	-	TRBJ2-5	CASSGDVQETQYF	TGTGCCAGCAGTGGGGACGTTCAAGAGACCCAGTACTTC
-	TRBV6-5	-	TRBJ1-2	CASSYSGKTYGYTF	TGTGCCAGCAGTTACTCGGGGAAAACCTATGGCTACACCTTC
TRBD2	TRBV7-2	-	TRBJ2-1	CASSSIAGSRYNEQFF	TGTGCCAGCAGCTCGATAGCGGGTTCCCGCTACAATGAGCAGTTCTTC